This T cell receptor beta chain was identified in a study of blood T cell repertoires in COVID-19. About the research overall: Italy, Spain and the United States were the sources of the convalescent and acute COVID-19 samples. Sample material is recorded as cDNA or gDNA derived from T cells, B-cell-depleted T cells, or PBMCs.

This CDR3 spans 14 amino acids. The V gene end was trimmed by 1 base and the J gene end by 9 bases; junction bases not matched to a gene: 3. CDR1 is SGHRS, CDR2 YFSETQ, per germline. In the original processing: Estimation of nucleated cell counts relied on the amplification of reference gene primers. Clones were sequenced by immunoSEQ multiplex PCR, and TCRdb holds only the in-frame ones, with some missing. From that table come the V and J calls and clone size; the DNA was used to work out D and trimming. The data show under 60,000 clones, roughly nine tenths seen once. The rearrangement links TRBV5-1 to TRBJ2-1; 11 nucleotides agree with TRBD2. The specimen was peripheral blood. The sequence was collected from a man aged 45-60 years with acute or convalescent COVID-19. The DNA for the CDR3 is TGCGCCAGCAGCTTGACTAGCGGGGGTAGTGAGCAGTTCTTC. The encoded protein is CASSLTSGGSEQFF.